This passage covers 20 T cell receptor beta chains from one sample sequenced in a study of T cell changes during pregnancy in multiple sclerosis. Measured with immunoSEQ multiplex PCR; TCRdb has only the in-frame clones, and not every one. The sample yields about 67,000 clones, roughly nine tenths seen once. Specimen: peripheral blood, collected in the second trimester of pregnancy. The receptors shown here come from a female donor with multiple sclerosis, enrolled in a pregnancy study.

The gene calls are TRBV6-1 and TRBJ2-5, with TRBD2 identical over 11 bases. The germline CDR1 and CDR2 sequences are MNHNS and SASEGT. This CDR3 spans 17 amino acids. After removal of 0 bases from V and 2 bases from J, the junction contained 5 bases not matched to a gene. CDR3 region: CASSEAMLAGGQETQYF. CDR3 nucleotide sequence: TGTGCCAGCAGTGAAGCTATGCTAGCGGGGGGACAAGAGACCCAGTACTTC.

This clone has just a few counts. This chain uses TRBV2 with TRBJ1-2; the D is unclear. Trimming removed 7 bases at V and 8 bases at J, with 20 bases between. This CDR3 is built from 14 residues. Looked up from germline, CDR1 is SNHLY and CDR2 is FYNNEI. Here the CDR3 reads CASIVVHGGQGYTF. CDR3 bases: TGTGCCAGCATCGTGGTACATGGAGGCCAAGGCTACACCTTC.

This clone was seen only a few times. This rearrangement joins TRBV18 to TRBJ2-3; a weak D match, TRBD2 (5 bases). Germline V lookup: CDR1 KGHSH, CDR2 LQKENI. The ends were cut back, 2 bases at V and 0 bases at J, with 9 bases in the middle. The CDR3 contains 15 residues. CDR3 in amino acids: CASSPVGVSTDTQYF. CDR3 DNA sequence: TGTGCCAGCTCACCAGTCGGGGTCAGCACAGATACGCAGTATTTT. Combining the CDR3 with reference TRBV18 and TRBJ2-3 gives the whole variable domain NAGVMQNPRHLVRRRGQEARLRCSPMKGHSHVYWYRQLPEEGLKFMVYLQKENIIDESGMPKERFSAEFPKEGPSILRIQQVVRGDSAAYFCASSPVGVSTDTQYFGPGTRLTVL.

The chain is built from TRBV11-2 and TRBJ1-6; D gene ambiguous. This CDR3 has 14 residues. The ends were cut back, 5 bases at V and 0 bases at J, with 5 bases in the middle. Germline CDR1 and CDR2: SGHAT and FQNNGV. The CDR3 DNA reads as TGTGCCAGCAGCCGTAGCTCCTATAATTCACCCCTCCACTTT. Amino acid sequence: CASSRSSYNSPLHF. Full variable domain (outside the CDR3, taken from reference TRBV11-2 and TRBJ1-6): EAGVAQSPRYKIIEKRQSVAFWCNPISGHATLYWYQQILGQGPKLLIQFQNNGVVDDSQLPKDRFSAERLKGVDSTLKIQPAKLEDSAVYLCASSRSSYNSPLHFGNGTRLTVT.

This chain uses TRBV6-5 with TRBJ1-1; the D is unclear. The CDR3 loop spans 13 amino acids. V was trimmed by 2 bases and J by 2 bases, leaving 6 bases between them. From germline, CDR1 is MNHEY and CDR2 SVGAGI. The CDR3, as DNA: TGTGCCAGCAGTTACGGCAGAAACACTGAAGCTTTCTTT. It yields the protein CASSYGRNTEAFF.

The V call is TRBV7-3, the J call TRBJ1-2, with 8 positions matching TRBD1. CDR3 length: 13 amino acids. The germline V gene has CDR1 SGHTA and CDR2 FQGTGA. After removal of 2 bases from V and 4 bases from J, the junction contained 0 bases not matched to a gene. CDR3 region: CASSLGTGYGYTF. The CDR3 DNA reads TGTGCCAGCAGCTTAGGGACAGGCTATGGCTACACCTTC.

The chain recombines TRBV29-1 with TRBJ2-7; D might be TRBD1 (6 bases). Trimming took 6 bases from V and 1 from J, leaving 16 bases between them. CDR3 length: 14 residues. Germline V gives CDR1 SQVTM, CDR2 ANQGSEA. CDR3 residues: CSVVKQGPSYEQYF. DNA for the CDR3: TGCAGCGTGGTTAAACAGGGACCTTCCTACGAGCAGTACTTC.

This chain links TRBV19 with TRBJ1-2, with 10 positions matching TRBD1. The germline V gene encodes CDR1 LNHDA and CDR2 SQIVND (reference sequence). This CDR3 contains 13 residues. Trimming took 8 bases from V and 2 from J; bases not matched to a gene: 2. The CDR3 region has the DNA TGTGCCAGTGGGGGACAGGGGAACTATGGCTACACCTTC. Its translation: CASGGQGNYGYTF.

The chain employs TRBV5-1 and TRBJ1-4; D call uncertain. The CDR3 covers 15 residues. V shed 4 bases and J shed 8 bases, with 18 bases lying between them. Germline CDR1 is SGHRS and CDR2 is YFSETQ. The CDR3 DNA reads TGCGCCAGCAGCCCCGGAGGCACCGGGGAAGAAAAACTGTTTTTT. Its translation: CASSPGGTGEEKLFF.

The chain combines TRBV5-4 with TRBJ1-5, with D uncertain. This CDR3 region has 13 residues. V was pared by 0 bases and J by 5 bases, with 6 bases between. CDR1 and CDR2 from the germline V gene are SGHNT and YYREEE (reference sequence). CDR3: CASSLGRDQPQHF. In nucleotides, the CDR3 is TGTGCCAGCAGCTTGGGTCGGGATCAGCCCCAGCATTTT.

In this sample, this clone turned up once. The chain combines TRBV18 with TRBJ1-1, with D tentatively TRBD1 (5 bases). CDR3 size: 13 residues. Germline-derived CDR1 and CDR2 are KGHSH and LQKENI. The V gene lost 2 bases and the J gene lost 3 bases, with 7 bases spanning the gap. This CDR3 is CASSPTTDTEAFF. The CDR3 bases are TGTGCCAGCTCACCAACGACAGACACTGAAGCTTTCTTT.

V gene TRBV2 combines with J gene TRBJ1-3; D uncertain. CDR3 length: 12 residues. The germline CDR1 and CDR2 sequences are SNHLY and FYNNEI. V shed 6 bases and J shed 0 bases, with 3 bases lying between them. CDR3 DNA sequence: TGTGCCAGCAGCGGCTCTGGAAACACCATATATTTT. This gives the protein CASSGSGNTIYF. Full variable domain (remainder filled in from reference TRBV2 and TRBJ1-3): EPEVTQTPSHQVTQMGQEVILRCVPISNHLYFYWYRQILGQKVEFLVSFYNNEISEKSEIFDDQFSVERPDGSNFTLKIRSTKLEDSAMYFCASSGSGNTIYFGEGSWLTVV.

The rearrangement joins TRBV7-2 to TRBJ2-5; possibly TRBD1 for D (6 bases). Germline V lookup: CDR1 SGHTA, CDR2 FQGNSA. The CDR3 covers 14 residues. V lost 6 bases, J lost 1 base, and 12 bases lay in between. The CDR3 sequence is CASRTGQPQETQYF. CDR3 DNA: TGTGCCAGCAGGACAGGACAGCCCCAAGAGACCCAGTACTTC.

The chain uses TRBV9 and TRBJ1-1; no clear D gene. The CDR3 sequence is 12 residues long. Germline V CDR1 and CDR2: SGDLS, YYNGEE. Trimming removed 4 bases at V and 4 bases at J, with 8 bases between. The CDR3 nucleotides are TGTGCCAGCAGCTTCAGTGGCACTGAAGCTTTCTTT. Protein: CASSFSGTEAFF.

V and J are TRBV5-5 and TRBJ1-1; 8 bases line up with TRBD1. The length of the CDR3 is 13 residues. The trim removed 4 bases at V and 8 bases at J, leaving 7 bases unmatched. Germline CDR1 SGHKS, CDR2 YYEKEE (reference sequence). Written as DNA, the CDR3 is TGTGCCAGCAGCACCTGGACAGGGCCCGAAGCTTTCTTT. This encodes CASSTWTGPEAFF.

The CDR3 DNA is TGTGCCAGCAGCCACCTCAGAAGAGGTAACTATGGCTACACCTTC. Translating it yields CASSHLRRGNYGYTF. V gene TRBV4-2 combines with J gene TRBJ1-2; D gene ambiguous. Germline values: CDR1 LGHNA, CDR2 YNFKEQ. The CDR3 sequence is 15 residues long. Trimming shortened V by 3 bases and J by 1 base, and 12 bases separated the two germline ends.

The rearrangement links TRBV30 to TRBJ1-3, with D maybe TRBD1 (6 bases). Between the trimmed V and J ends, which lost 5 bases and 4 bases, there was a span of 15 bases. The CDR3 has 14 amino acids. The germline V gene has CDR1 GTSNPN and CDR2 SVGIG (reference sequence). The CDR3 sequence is CAWDGPGEGNTIYF. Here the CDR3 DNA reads TGTGCCTGGGACGGCCCAGGGGAAGGAAACACCATATATTTT.

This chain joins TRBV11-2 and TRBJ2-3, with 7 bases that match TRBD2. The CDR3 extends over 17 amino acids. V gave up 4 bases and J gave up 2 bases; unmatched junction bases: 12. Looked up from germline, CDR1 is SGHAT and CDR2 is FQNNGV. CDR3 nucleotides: TGTGCCAGCAGCTCCTTGGGAAGGGGACTAATCACAGATACGCAGTATTTT. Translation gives CASSSLGRGLITDTQYF.

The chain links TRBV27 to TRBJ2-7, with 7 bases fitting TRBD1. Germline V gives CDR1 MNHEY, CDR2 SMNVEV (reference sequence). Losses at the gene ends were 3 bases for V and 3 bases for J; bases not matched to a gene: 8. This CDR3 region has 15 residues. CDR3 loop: CASSFKTGTVYEQYF. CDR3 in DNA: TGTGCCAGCAGTTTTAAGACAGGGACCGTCTACGAGCAGTACTTC.

The CDR3 here is CASSPTRGGDQPQHF. The CDR3 region has the DNA TGTGCCAGCTCACCAACCCGGGGTGGTGATCAGCCCCAGCATTTT. The V and J genes are TRBV18 and TRBJ1-5; no reliable D call. V dropped 2 bases and J dropped 5 bases, with 13 bases sitting between them. The germline V gene encodes CDR1 KGHSH and CDR2 LQKENI. The CDR3 is 15 residues long. Drawing the rest from reference TRBV18 and TRBJ1-5, the complete variable domain is NAGVMQNPRHLVRRRGQEARLRCSPMKGHSHVYWYRQLPEEGLKFMVYLQKENIIDESGMPKERFSAEFPKEGPSILRIQQVVRGDSAAYFCASSPTRGGDQPQHFGDGTRLSIL.